A single TCR beta chain is shown here with its context. Its antigen is undetermined. J lost 2 bases, V lost 4 bases, and 4 bases had no gene match. From germline, CDR1 is MGHDK and CDR2 SYGVNS. The CDR3 contains 16 residues. The lymph nodes were axillary draining lymph nodes from breast cancer patients. The data were obtained in a study of breast tumors, draining lymph nodes, adjacent tissues. Study-level results: Tumor and nontumor repertoires were significantly more similar in luminal-like than in basal-like breast cancer. Tumor repertoires ranked between lymph nodes and nontumor tissue in diversity, with V and J gene preferences. The data were judged consistent with most tumor T cells coming from lymph node and expanding in tumor. Tumor T cell lymph node origin was a supported hypothesis, not proven.

TCRdb independently ran MiXCR on the multiplex PCR reads; one entry per CDR3 protein. The sample lists about 200,000 distinct CDR3 sequences, 31% occurring once. The chain has TRBV25-1 and TRBJ2-2, with 10 nucleotides matching TRBD2. This TCR derives from a female donor with breast cancer. Some clones in this sample may be carry-over from other donors' samples. Sequenced input: axillary lymph node tissue. CDR3 residues: CASSASGGANTGELFF. In DNA form, the CDR3 reads TGTGCCAGCAGTGCGAGCGGGGGGGCTAACACCGGGGAGCTGTTTTTT.